The 18 T cell receptor beta chains below come from one sample, sequenced in a study of T cells in Graves' hyperthyroidism and ophthalmopathy. It was RNA transcripts that yielded the amplified TCR beta CDR3 regions. In the first-round RT-PCR of the TCR CDR3, the HTBI primer set was used. Each CDR3 protein gets one entry after TCRdb re-called the multiplex PCR reads with MiXCR. The table lists about 660,000 distinct CDR3 sequences, about 45% of them singletons. The sample comprised peripheral blood or thyroid tissue (not recorded which). The source of these receptors is an adult man with Graves' disease, either hyperthyroidism or ophthalmopathy (not recorded which).

This clonotype came up many times. The chain combines TRBV9 with TRBJ1-1; unclear D gene. This CDR3 region has 13 residues. Germline assignment: CDR1 SGDLS and CDR2 YYNGEE. The V end lost 3 bases, the J end lost 0 bases, and 6 bases lay between the germline ends. CDR3 bases: TGTGCCAGCAGCGCCAACCTGAACACTGAAGCTTTCTTT. The encoded protein is CASSANLNTEAFF. The entire variable domain, with the rest obtained from reference TRBV9 and TRBJ1-1, is as follows: DSGVTQTPKHLITATGQRVTLRCSPRSGDLSVYWYQQSLDQGLQFLIQYYNGEERAKGNILERFSAQQFPDLHSELNLSSLELGDSALYFCASSANLNTEAFFGQGTRLTVV.

This clonotype showed up many times. Here the CDR3 reads CSVELAASYEQYF. Written as DNA, the CDR3 is TGCAGCGTTGAACTAGCGGCCTCCTACGAGCAGTACTTC. The chain uses TRBV29-1 and TRBJ2-7; 7 nucleotides match TRBD2. J was trimmed by 0 bases and V by 2 bases; bases with no gene match: 1. CDR1 is SQVTM, CDR2 ANQGSEA, per germline. The CDR3 covers 13 residues.

The V gene is TRBV2, the J gene TRBJ2-5; 8 positions match TRBD2. Germline CDR1 and CDR2: SNHLY and FYNNEI. V shed 5 bases and J 6 bases; nucleotides not matched to a gene: 8. This CDR3 has 14 residues. The CDR3 here is CASSSAGAPKTQYF. CDR3 nucleotide sequence: TGTGCCAGCAGTTCAGCGGGGGCCCCAAAGACCCAGTACTTC.

This rearrangement joins TRBV25-1 to TRBJ1-2; perhaps TRBD1 as D (5 bases). Per germline, CDR1 MGHDK and CDR2 SYGVNS. This CDR3 region has 14 residues. The V gene lost 3 bases and the J gene lost 6 bases, with 14 bases spanning the gap. The CDR3 nucleotides read TGTGCCAGCAGTGAGAACACCCGACAGAATGGCTACACCTTC. It codes for CASSENTRQNGYTF.

This clonotype showed up just a few times. This chain links TRBV5-1 with TRBJ1-5; 7 nucleotides line up with TRBD1. Germline values: CDR1 SGHRS, CDR2 YFSETQ. Germline trimming cut 4 bases from V and 6 bases from J; bases unmatched to any gene: 7. There are 14 residues in the CDR3. CDR3 coding DNA: TGCGCCAGCAGCATCACAGGGGTGGGTCAGCCCCAGCATTTT. It specifies CASSITGVGQPQHF.

The V gene is TRBV7-9, the J gene TRBJ1-1; TRBD1 matches 7 bases. The germline CDR1 and CDR2 sequences are SEHNR and FQNEAQ (reference sequence). This CDR3 has 14 amino acids. The V and J ends lost 6 bases and 8 bases, in that order; junction bases with no gene match: 12. Here the CDR3 DNA reads TGTGCCAGCAGTGAAGGACAGGTTCTGACAGAAGCTTTCTTT. This translates into CASSEGQVLTEAFF.

This clonotype was seen a single time. This chain uses TRBV24-1 with TRBJ1-5; a weak D match, TRBD1 (5 bases). This CDR3 is 15 amino acids long. Germline V lookup: CDR1 KGHDR, CDR2 SFDVKD. V was pared by 11 bases and J by 2 bases, with 18 bases between. The CDR3 sequence: CASSQGMGGNQPQHF. CDR3 coding DNA: TGTGCCAGCAGCCAAGGAATGGGGGGCAATCAGCCCCAGCATTTT.

This clonotype was found many times. As DNA, the CDR3 is TGCAGCGTTGAGACAGCCGCTAATCAGCCCCAGCATTTT. Its translation: CSVETAANQPQHF. V is TRBV29-1 and J is TRBJ1-5; tentatively, D is TRBD1 (5 bases). Per germline, CDR1 SQVTM and CDR2 ANQGSEA. The length of the CDR3 is 13 residues. V was trimmed by 3 bases and J by 4 bases, leaving 10 bases between them.

The rearrangement joins TRBV7-9 to TRBJ2-7; D might be TRBD1 (5 bases). The CDR3 totals 13 residues. V was clipped by 5 bases and J by 5 bases, with 13 bases between them. Germline CDR1 SEHNR, CDR2 FQNEAQ (reference sequence). The CDR3 nucleotides read TGTGCCAGCAGCCAGGGTACCATTAACGAGCAGTACTTC. Translated, it gives CASSQGTINEQYF.

This clonotype appeared a few times. V gene TRBV20-1 combines with J gene TRBJ1-5; D is uncertain. The CDR3 covers 17 residues. The ends were cut back, 5 bases at V and 2 bases at J, with 22 bases in the middle. Germline-derived CDR1 and CDR2 are DFQATT and SNEGSKA (reference sequence). Written as DNA, the CDR3 is TGCAGTGCTCTTGGGAACGGTTACCCACGGGGCAATCAGCCCCAGCATTTT. It is translated as CSALGNGYPRGNQPQHF.

The chain recombines TRBV12-3 or TRBV12-4 with TRBJ1-1; D may be TRBD1 (5 bases). This CDR3 is built from 15 residues. V shed 7 bases and J shed 0 bases, with 15 bases lying between them. Here the CDR3 reads CASTPIGGMNTEAFF. CDR3 DNA: TGTGCCAGCACCCCAATTGGGGGAATGAACACTGAAGCTTTCTTT.

This clonotype was detected a few times. CDR3: CASSIYSGTGVSPLHF. CDR3 sequence (DNA): TGTGCCAGCAGTATCTACTCCGGGACAGGGGTCTCACCCCTCCACTTT. The chain links TRBV25-1 to TRBJ1-6; 10 bases fit TRBD1. The CDR3 runs 16 residues. CDR1 MGHDK and CDR2 SYGVNS come from the germline V gene. V was pared by 5 bases and J by 10 bases, with 11 bases of the junction left unmatched.

This chain uses TRBV29-1 with TRBJ1-6; D perhaps matches TRBD1 (6 bases). V was clipped by 6 bases and J by 6 bases, with 12 bases between them. The length of the CDR3 is 13 residues. From germline, CDR1 is SQVTM and CDR2 ANQGSEA. Written as DNA, the CDR3 is TGCAGCGTGTCGGGGGACACTAATTCACCCCTCCACTTT. It codes for CSVSGDTNSPLHF.

Notes on this clonotype: A much larger clone sits a single nucleotide away, making a read error possible. The gene calls are TRBV6-1 and TRBJ1-1; no clear D gene. Germline assignment: CDR1 MNHNS and CDR2 SASEGT. This CDR3 is 14 amino acids long. CDR3 residues: CASKPSGVNTEALF. CDR3 in DNA: TGTGCCAGCAAACCCTCCGGGGTGAACACTGAAGCTCTCTTT.

In its sample, this clonotype was seen many times. This chain connects TRBV19 to TRBJ1-2; perhaps TRBD1 as D (6 bases). CDR1 LNHDA and CDR2 SQIVND come from the germline V gene (reference sequence). This CDR3 has 15 residues. V dropped 3 bases and J dropped 2 bases, with 13 bases sitting between them. CDR3 residues: CASSIARQGNYGYTF. CDR3 sequence (DNA): TGTGCCAGTAGTATCGCGCGGCAGGGGAACTATGGCTACACCTTC.

The J gene is TRBJ2-7, the V gene TRBV10-3; the D gene is possibly TRBD2 (5 bases). Germline CDR1 is ENHRY and CDR2 is SYGVKD. V was cut by 6 bases and J by 4 bases, with 16 bases left in between. The CDR3 extends over 14 amino acids. The chain's CDR3 is CAISRAAGDYEQYF. The CDR3 DNA follows: TGTGCCATCAGCCGAGCGGCAGGAGATTACGAGCAGTACTTC.

This clonotype was seen a handful of times. V usage is TRBV7-8 and J usage is TRBJ1-5; 12 bases agree with TRBD1. The junction had 15 bases not matched to a gene; V was cut back by 2 bases and J by 7 bases. Germline V gene lookup returns CDR1 SGHVS and CDR2 FQNEAQ. This CDR3 contains 19 residues. The CDR3 is CASSLSIVPGQGAWQPQHF. The DNA for the CDR3 is TGTGCCAGCAGCTTATCGATTGTGCCGGGACAGGGGGCTTGGCAGCCCCAGCATTTT.

V is TRBV29-1 and J is TRBJ2-5, with D perhaps TRBD2 (5 bases). Germline V CDR1 and CDR2: SQVTM, ANQGSEA. The CDR3 is made up of 12 amino acids. V lost 8 bases and J lost 5, with 15 bases in between. The CDR3 DNA is TGCAGCCAACACGAGGGTTTGGAGACCCAGTACTTC. Amino acids: CSQHEGLETQYF.